This T cell receptor beta chain was captured in a study of blood T cell repertoires in COVID-19. V lost 4 bases and J 1 base, leaving 8 bases between the germline ends. The CDR3 is 13 residues long. CDR1 and CDR2 from the germline V gene are SGHRS and YFSETQ. This clone appeared a few times. Different DNA sequences within this sample yield the same CDR3. Original analysis: Amplification of reference gene primers was used by the study to estimate nucleated cell counts. Profiled with immunoSEQ multiplex PCR; TCRdb holds only in-frame clones, not every one. V, J and clone size are taken as reported in that table, and D and trimming were inferred from the DNA itself. The sample has approximately 160,000 clones; 70% to 90% are singletons.

The source of this sequence is a middle-aged man who had recovered from COVID-19. Source material: PBMCs or T cells enriched from blood (not recorded which). J is TRBJ1-1 and V is TRBV5-1, with D possibly being TRBD1 (5 bases). The CDR3 DNA sequence: TGCGCCAGCAGCCCCACAGGGAACACTGAAGCTTTCTTT. Translated: CASSPTGNTEAFF.